Each of the 20 T cell receptor beta chains below was sequenced from the same sample in a study of blood T cell repertoires in COVID-19. TCRdb's copy holds only in-frame clones and misses some; the assay was immunoSEQ multiplex PCR. In the table there are over 150,000 clones, roughly 88% of which are singletons. Sequencing used peripheral blood. These receptors all stem from a woman aged 40 to 49 with COVID-19, enrolled during active disease.

The rearrangement uses TRBV29-1 and TRBJ1-1; the match to TRBD1 covers 8 bases. The CDR3 spans 14 residues. The germline V gene has CDR1 SQVTM and CDR2 ANQGSEA. J was trimmed by 5 bases and V by 4 bases; bases with no gene match: 9. The CDR3 nucleotides read TGCAGCGTTGCATTAACAGGGGGGTGGACTGAAGCTTTCTTT. It specifies CSVALTGGWTEAFF.

This clone was observed once. The rearrangement joins TRBV3-1 (or the pseudogene TRBV3-2) to TRBJ1-2, with TRBD1 matching over 9 bases. Germline V gene sequence: CDR1 LGHDT, CDR2 YNNKEL (reference sequence). The CDR3 has 18 residues. Trimming at V came to 0 bases and at J to 2 bases, leaving 10 bases not matched to a gene. The CDR3 DNA reads TGTGCCAGCAGCCAAGAGGCGATGGGACAGGGCGACAACTATGGCTACACCTTC. Its protein product is CASSQEAMGQGDNYGYTF.

The rearrangement uses TRBV3-1 (or the pseudogene TRBV3-2) and TRBJ2-3; TRBD2 agrees at 14 bases. Germline CDR1 reads LGHDT; CDR2 reads YNNKEL (reference sequence). The V and J ends lost 4 bases and 8 bases, in that order; junction bases with no gene match: 8. CDR3 length: 16 amino acids. DNA of the CDR3: TGTGCCAGCAGCCGTTCGGGACTAGCGGGAGCGGTTACGCAGTATTTT. Protein sequence: CASSRSGLAGAVTQYF.

The V and J genes are TRBV28 and TRBJ1-1; weak D call: TRBD1 (5 bases). This CDR3 is built from 15 residues. Trimming shortened V by 5 bases and J by 4 bases, and 17 bases separated the two germline ends. The germline CDR1 and CDR2 sequences are MDHEN and SYDVKM. The CDR3 reads CASSATGGVGTEAFF. For the CDR3, the DNA is TGTGCCAGCAGTGCAACGGGGGGTGTAGGCACTGAAGCTTTCTTT.

On this clone itself: Other nucleotide sequences from this sample produce the same CDR3. This sequence joins TRBV29-1 and TRBJ1-4, with D possibly TRBD1 on 5 matching bases. The V and J ends lost 6 bases and 1 base respectively, with 9 bases between them. Germline V gene sequence: CDR1 SQVTM, CDR2 ANQGSEA. The CDR3 covers 13 residues. In DNA, the CDR3 is TGCAGCGTCCGGGGGGGAACTAATGAAAAACTGTTTTTT. Translation: CSVRGGTNEKLFF.

This clone is a singleton in its sample. The chain carries TRBV9 and TRBJ1-2; D not certain. From germline, CDR1 is SGDLS and CDR2 YYNGEE. The CDR3 contains 14 residues. V shed 0 bases and J shed 4 bases, with 10 bases lying between them. The CDR3 bases are TGTGCCAGCAGCGTAGATTCGGCAGGCTATGGCTACACCTTC. It translates to CASSVDSAGYGYTF.

The chain recombines TRBV18 with TRBJ2-7, with 8 bases aligning to TRBD2. CDR1 and CDR2 from the germline V gene are KGHSH and LQKENI. The CDR3 contains 16 residues. V dropped 6 bases and J dropped 5; count of bases not matched to a gene: 15. CDR3 protein: CASSPMGREGFNEQYF. The CDR3 region has the DNA TGTGCCAGCTCCCCCATGGGACGGGAGGGATTTAACGAGCAGTACTTC.

The CDR3 loop reads CASSLARGNTGELFF. The CDR3 region has the DNA TGTGCCAGCAGCTTAGCCAGGGGTAACACCGGGGAGCTGTTTTTT. This chain connects TRBV7-2 to TRBJ2-2, with D possibly matching TRBD1 (6 bases). The germline V gene encodes CDR1 SGHTA and CDR2 FQGNSA. This CDR3 has 15 residues. Deletions cut 0 bases from V and 2 bases from J, with 7 bases between.

This clone turned up a few times. The chain couples TRBV19 to TRBJ1-1; D unresolved. Trimming left V 5 bases short and J 0 bases short, with 7 bases between. The germline V gene has CDR1 LNHDA and CDR2 SQIVND (reference sequence). The CDR3 is made up of 13 amino acids. CDR3 region: CASSFGMNTEAFF. CDR3 coding DNA: TGTGCCAGTAGTTTTGGCATGAACACTGAAGCTTTCTTT.

The chain employs TRBV13 and TRBJ2-5; 10 nucleotides agree with TRBD2. The CDR3 sequence is 15 residues long. Germline V gives CDR1 PRHDT, CDR2 FYEKMQ (reference sequence). V lost 1 base and J lost 4; bases outside the gene matches: 3. CDR3 in DNA: TGTGCCAGCAGCTTAGCTAGCGGGAGAGGAGAGACCCAGTACTTC. Translating gives CASSLASGRGETQYF. The whole variable domain, filled in from reference TRBV13 and TRBJ2-5, reads AAGVIQSPRHLIKEKRETATLKCYPIPRHDTVYWYQQGPGQDPQFLISFYEKMQSDKGSIPDRFSAQQFSDYHSELNMSSLELGDSALYFCASSLASGRGETQYFGPGTRLLVL.

This chain's CDR3 is CASRLGTQETQYF. CDR3 DNA: TGTGCCAGCAGATTAGGGACACAAGAGACCCAGTACTTC. The chain recombines TRBV28 with TRBJ2-5, with D possibly being TRBD1 (6 bases). The length of the CDR3 is 13 residues. Germline V lookup: CDR1 MDHEN, CDR2 SYDVKM. V gave up 6 bases and J gave up 2 bases, with 10 bases separating them.

The chain joins TRBV19 to TRBJ1-1, with 11 bases matching TRBD1. V shed 7 bases, J shed 5 bases, and the junction held 6 bases outside the gene matches. The CDR3 covers 14 residues. Germline V gene sequence: CDR1 LNHDA, CDR2 SQIVND (reference sequence). The CDR3 spells CASNLDRGRTEAFF. As DNA, the CDR3 is TGTGCCAGTAACCTGGACAGGGGGCGTACTGAAGCTTTCTTT. The full variable domain, its missing parts supplied by reference TRBV19 and TRBJ1-1, is DGGITQSPKYLFRKEGQNVTLSCEQNLNHDAMYWYRQDPGQGLRLIYYSQIVNDFQKGDIAEGYSVSREKKESFPLTVTSAQKNPTAFYLCASNLDRGRTEAFFGQGTRLTVV.

The rearrangement joins TRBV4-1 to TRBJ1-5; possibly TRBD1 for D (6 bases). Germline values: CDR1 MGHRA, CDR2 YSYEKL. The CDR3 loop spans 16 amino acids. Trimming removed 1 base from V and 0 bases from J, with 10 bases in between. The CDR3 bases are TGCGCCAGCAGCCAAGTCAGGGGTGGTAGCAATCAGCCCCAGCATTTT. Its protein is CASSQVRGGSNQPQHF.

The chain is built from TRBV5-1 and TRBJ1-2; 10 bases line up with TRBD1. The CDR3 covers 14 residues. J gave up 7 bases and V 4 bases, and 7 bases lay outside the gene matches. Germline lookup yields CDR1 SGHRS and CDR2 YFSETQ. CDR3 residues: CASSVDRGRGGYTF. The CDR3 DNA follows: TGCGCCAGCAGCGTCGACAGGGGGCGAGGTGGCTACACCTTC.

The chain joins TRBV14 to TRBJ2-7, with TRBD1 identical over 8 bases. Germline trimming cut 4 bases from V and 6 bases from J; bases unmatched to any gene: 5. This CDR3 region has 13 residues. Germline V gives CDR1 SGHDN, CDR2 FVKESK. In DNA form, the CDR3 reads TGTGCCAGCAGCCTAAAAGACAGGGGCGAGCAGTACTTC. Its protein is CASSLKDRGEQYF.

The chain has TRBV24-1 and TRBJ1-1; 7 bases fit TRBD1. From germline, CDR1 is KGHDR and CDR2 SFDVKD. The V and J ends lost 9 bases and 7 bases, in that order; junction bases with no gene match: 10. The CDR3 contains 13 residues. In DNA, the CDR3 is TGTGCCACCGGGGACAGCTTTAGACTTGAAGCTTTCTTT. Protein product: CATGDSFRLEAFF.

This clone was observed a few times. V gene TRBV6-1 combines with J gene TRBJ1-4; D may be TRBD1 (5 bases). This CDR3 has 19 residues. Deletions cut 0 bases from V and 6 bases from J, with 23 bases between. In germline, CDR1 is MNHNS, CDR2 SASEGT. The CDR3 DNA follows: TGTGCCAGCAGTGAAGCCGATCATCCTATCTTGGGGCAGGATGAAAAACTGTTTTTT. Its protein is CASSEADHPILGQDEKLFF.

Only a few counts were recorded for this clone. The chain is built from TRBV18 and TRBJ2-7, with 7 bases matching TRBD1. This CDR3 has 14 residues. After removal of 4 bases from V and 2 bases from J, the junction contained 5 bases not matched to a gene. Germline CDR1 reads KGHSH; CDR2 reads LQKENI. In DNA, the CDR3 is TGTGCCAGCTCACGGGACAGTGAACCCTACGAGCAGTACTTC. This encodes CASSRDSEPYEQYF.

The chain employs TRBV19 and TRBJ1-6; D is ambiguous. The germline V gene has CDR1 LNHDA and CDR2 SQIVND (reference sequence). Trimming pared 3 bases from V and 5 bases from J, leaving 14 bases between. The CDR3 totals 16 residues. CDR3 residues: CASSMSGVGNNSPLHF. The CDR3 DNA is TGTGCCAGTAGTATGTCGGGCGTCGGGAATAATTCACCCCTCCACTTT.

The chain recombines TRBV6-2 or TRBV6-3 with TRBJ1-2; 11 nucleotides line up with TRBD1. Germline trimming cut 5 bases from V and 5 bases from J; bases unmatched to any gene: 4. The germline gives CDR1 MNHEY, CDR2 SVGEGT. The CDR3 is 14 amino acids. CDR3 DNA: TGTGCCAGCAGTCGGACAGGGGGCAGGTATGGCTACACCTTC. It is translated as CASSRTGGRYGYTF.